The rows below give T cell receptor beta chains drawn from one sample of a study of blood T cell repertoires in COVID-19. Assay: immunoSEQ multiplex PCR; the TCRdb copy retains only in-frame clones and omits some. Among 100,000 to 150,000 clones listed, roughly 89% were seen once. The sample was peripheral blood. These receptors were obtained from a woman aged 45-65 years with acute or convalescent COVID-19. CDR3s include the opening cysteine and the closing phenylalanine or tryptophan. Fields, in order: CDR3 protein, CDR3 DNA, clone size, J gene, CDR3 length, V gene, D gene. A D gene is named only where the DNA matches it firmly. Clone size is shown for a subset of rows, as once, few, many or a class of expanded clone.

CASSDDLAGADYTF | TGTGCCAGCAGTGATGACCTGGCAGGGGCGGACTACACCTTC | . | TRBJ1-2 | 14 | TRBV6-1 | .
CASSLVGAEAFF | TGTGCCAGCAGTTTAGTCGGGGCTGAAGCTTTCTTT | . | TRBJ1-1 | 12 | TRBV12-3/TRBV12-4 | .
CASSLGPAGGFWEYQETQYF | TGTGCCAGCAGCTTAGGCCCAGCGGGGGGGTTCTGGGAGTACCAAGAGACCCAGTACTTC | . | TRBJ2-5 | 20 | TRBV7-6 | TRBD2
CASSPGRERDGNTIYF | TGTGCCAGCTCACCCGGGAGGGAAAGAGACGGAAACACCATATATTTT | . | TRBJ1-3 | 16 | TRBV18 | .
CASSLEDRGTEAFF | TGTGCCAGCAGCTTAGAAGACAGGGGCACTGAAGCTTTCTTT | . | TRBJ1-1 | 14 | TRBV7-6 | TRBD1
CASRYDSNNQPQHF | TGTGCCAGCAGGTACGACAGCAACAATCAGCCCCAGCATTTT | . | TRBJ1-5 | 14 | TRBV2 | .
CASSLGDSGSGELFF | TGTGCCAGCAGCTTAGGAGATAGCGGGAGCGGGGAGCTGTTTTTT | . | TRBJ2-2 | 15 | TRBV7-9 | TRBD2
CAIRRSSYEQYF | TGTGCCATCAGGAGGAGCTCCTACGAGCAGTACTTC | few | TRBJ2-7 | 12 | TRBV10-3 | .
CASTLAGGQPQHF | TGTGCCAGCACCTTAGCGGGGGGACAGCCCCAGCATTTT | . | TRBJ1-5 | 13 | TRBV12-3/TRBV12-4 | .
CASSLGSGSTDTQYF | TGTGCCAGCAGCTTAGGCAGCGGGAGCACAGATACGCAGTATTTT | . | TRBJ2-3 | 15 | TRBV7-2 | .
CASSDGRWGPYGYTF | TGTGCCAGCAGTGATGGTAGGTGGGGCCCGTATGGCTACACCTTC | . | TRBJ1-2 | 15 | TRBV2 | .
CASSTTANTGELFF | TGTGCCAGCTCTACTACCGCGAACACCGGGGAGCTGTTTTTT | . | TRBJ2-2 | 14 | TRBV18 | .
CASSIADRVSNEQFF | TGTGCCAGTAGTATCGCTGACAGGGTGAGCAATGAGCAGTTCTTC | . | TRBJ2-1 | 15 | TRBV19 | TRBD1
CASTAGPSTDTQYF | TGTGCCAGTACCGCGGGCCCTAGCACAGATACGCAGTATTTT | . | TRBJ2-3 | 14 | TRBV19 | .
CASSVGVQRNEKLFF | TGTGCCAGCAGCGTAGGGGTACAGAGAAATGAAAAACTGTTTTTT | . | TRBJ1-4 | 15 | TRBV9 | .
CASSLGPGSTYNEQFF | TGTGCCAGCAGCTTAGGTCCGGGGTCTACCTACAATGAGCAGTTCTTC | . | TRBJ2-1 | 16 | TRBV11-3 | .
CASSSTPQGTGELFF | TGTGCCAGCAGTTCGACACCGCAGGGTACCGGGGAGCTGTTTTTT | . | TRBJ2-2 | 15 | TRBV27 | .
CASSLAPGRGQDTEAFF | TGTGCCAGCAGCTTAGCGCCGGGCAGGGGGCAGGACACTGAAGCTTTCTTT | . | TRBJ1-1 | 17 | TRBV7-6 | TRBD1
CASSFQGITEAFF | TGTGCCAGCAGTTTTCAGGGGATAACTGAAGCTTTCTTT | once | TRBJ1-1 | 13 | TRBV6-6 | .
CASSLVGGPGNTIYF | TGTGCCAGCAGCTTAGTGGGGGGTCCTGGAAACACCATATATTTT | . | TRBJ1-3 | 15 | TRBV7-2 | .
CASSYATGGAFF | TGTGCCAGCAGCTACGCAACAGGGGGAGCTTTCTTT | . | TRBJ1-1 | 12 | TRBV11-2 | TRBD1
CASKPSGPMSTDTQYF | TGCGCCAGCAAACCTAGCGGGCCCATGAGCACAGATACGCAGTATTTT | . | TRBJ2-3 | 16 | TRBV4-1 | TRBD2
CASRDSLVGYTF | TGTGCCAGCAGGGACAGTCTAGTTGGCTACACCTTC | . | TRBJ1-2 | 12 | TRBV2 | .
CASSRGERVTGELFF | TGCGCCAGCAGCCGCGGGGAGCGGGTTACCGGGGAGCTGTTTTTT | . | TRBJ2-2 | 15 | TRBV5-1 | .